There are a few counts of the clone carrying this T cell receptor (beta chain). V was clipped by 0 bases and J by 4 bases, with 7 bases between them. The CDR3 length is 13 residues. The germline V gene has CDR1 SGHRS and CDR2 YFSETQ. Clones were read by immunoSEQ multiplex PCR, and TCRdb kept only the in-frame ones, dropping some. Here the sample spans about 24,000 clones, over 35% being singletons. These data originate in a study of graft-versus-host responses after intestinal transplantation. Whole-study context: Multivisceral, liver-intestinal, or isolated intestinal grafts went to recipients. Uniformly, recipients were administered anti-thymocyte globulin induction with subsequent tacrolimus and steroids for around 3 years. Study-level findings and limits: Allograft clonal ratios (graft-versus-host to host-versus-graft) were high in patients who had graft-donor T cell macrochimerism.

Dividing CFSE-low CD3+CD4+ and CD3+CD8+ responders were isolated by sorting after the reaction. This receptor was identified in a human patient who received an intestinal transplant. The input for sequencing was alloreactive CD4+ T cells from a mixed lymphocyte reaction culture, taken before intestinal transplant. Documented subset: CFSE-low proliferating T cells sorted from roughly six-day pre-transplant mixed lymphocyte reaction (GvH or HvG direction). The chain is built from TRBV5-1 and TRBJ1-2; D not resolved. The CDR3 DNA sequence: TGCGCCAGCAGCTTGGCCTTCAGCTATGGCTACACCTTC. This translates into CASSLAFSYGYTF.